The clone carrying this T cell receptor beta chain showed up many times. As yet, its antigen is unknown. This sample was included in a study of identical twins. Points from the study as a whole: Insertions were fewer in abundant cord blood beta clonotypes, whereas memory repertoires showed none of this pattern.

Template switching introduced a universal primer site, and the cDNA bore unique molecular identifiers. TCRdb ran MiXCR on the 5' RACE reads and lists one entry per CDR3 protein. The sample lists roughly 630,000 distinct CDR3 sequences, roughly 7.2% occurring once. Another study also made use of these data, one on yellow fever vaccine responses in identical twins.

Sequencing was carried out using PBMCs. This clonotype was sampled from a young woman in good health.

The CDR3: CASRKNWGTSGNTQYF. The CDR3 DNA reads as TGTGCCAGCAGGAAAAACTGGGGGACTAGCGGTAATACGCAGTATTTT. The chain employs TRBV12-3 or TRBV12-4 and TRBJ2-3; 11 positions agree with TRBD2. The CDR3 runs to 16 residues. The J segment lost 7 bases and the V segment lost 6 bases, leaving 12 bases of the junction unmatched.